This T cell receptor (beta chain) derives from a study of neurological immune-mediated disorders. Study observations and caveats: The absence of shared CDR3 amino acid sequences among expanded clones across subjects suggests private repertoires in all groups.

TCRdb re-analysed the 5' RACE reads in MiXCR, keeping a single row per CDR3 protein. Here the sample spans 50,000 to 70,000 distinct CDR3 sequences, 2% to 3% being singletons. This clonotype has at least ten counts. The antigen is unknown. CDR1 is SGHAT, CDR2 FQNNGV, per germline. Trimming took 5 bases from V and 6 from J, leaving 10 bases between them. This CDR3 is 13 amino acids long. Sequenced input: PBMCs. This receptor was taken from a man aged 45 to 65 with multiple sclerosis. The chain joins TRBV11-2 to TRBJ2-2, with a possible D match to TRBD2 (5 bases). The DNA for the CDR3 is TGTGCCAGCAGCCAGAGGCGGGCCGGGGAGCTGTTTTTT. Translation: CASSQRRAGELFF.